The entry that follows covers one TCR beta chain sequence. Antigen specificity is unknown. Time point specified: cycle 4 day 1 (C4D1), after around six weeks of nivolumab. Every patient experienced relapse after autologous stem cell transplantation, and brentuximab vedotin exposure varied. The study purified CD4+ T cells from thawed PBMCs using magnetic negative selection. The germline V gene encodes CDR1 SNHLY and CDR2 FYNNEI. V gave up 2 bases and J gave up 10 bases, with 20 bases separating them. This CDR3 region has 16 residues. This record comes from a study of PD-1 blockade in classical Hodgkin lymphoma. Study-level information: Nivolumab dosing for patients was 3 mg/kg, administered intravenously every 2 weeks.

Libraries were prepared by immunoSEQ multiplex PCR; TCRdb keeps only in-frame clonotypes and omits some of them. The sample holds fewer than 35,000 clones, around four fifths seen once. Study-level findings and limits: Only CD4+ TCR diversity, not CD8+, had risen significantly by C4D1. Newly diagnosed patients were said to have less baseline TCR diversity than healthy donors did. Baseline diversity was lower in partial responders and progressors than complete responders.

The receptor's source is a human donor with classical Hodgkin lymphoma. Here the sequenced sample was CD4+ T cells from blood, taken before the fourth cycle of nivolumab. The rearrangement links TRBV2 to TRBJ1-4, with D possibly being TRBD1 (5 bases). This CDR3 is CASSESLGRVGVKLFF. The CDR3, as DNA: TGTGCCAGCAGTGAAAGTTTAGGCAGGGTTGGTGTAAAACTGTTTTTT.